This TCR beta chain was found in a study of graft-versus-host responses after intestinal transplantation. On this clone itself: Its antigen is not identified.

Method: immunoSEQ multiplex PCR; TCRdb's copy keeps in-frame clones and lacks some. Among tens of thousands of clones, approximately 94% were seen once, and the ten largest hold over 0.15%. The CDR3 length is 12 residues. V lost 6 bases and J 10 bases, leaving 10 bases between the germline ends. The V gene's germline CDR1 is MNHNS and CDR2 SASEGT. This material consisted of unstimulated CD4+ T cells sorted from spleen or lymph node cells, taken before transplant. The receptor was derived from a human donor who was the organ donor for an intestinal transplant. The rearrangement uses TRBV6-1 and TRBJ1-6, with D tentatively TRBD1 (5 bases). This chain's CDR3 is CASRTGRSPLHF. The CDR3 nucleotides are TGTGCCAGCAGGACGGGACGGTCACCCCTCCACTTT.